The source of this TCR beta chain is a study of PD-L1 blockade in urothelial cancer. Overall study findings and caveats: Pretreatment TCR clonality in blood, when below the median, was predictive of better survival.

In the case of this clone: Its antigen remains unknown.

Germline CDR1 MNHNY, CDR2 SVGAGI (reference sequence). The CDR3 is 15 residues long. Losses at the gene ends were 4 bases for V and 9 bases for J; bases not matched to a gene: 10. The time point: pretreatment peripheral blood. Clones were sequenced by immunoSEQ multiplex PCR, and TCRdb holds only the in-frame ones, with some missing. The table records under 95,000 clones, under 90% of them present only once. The chain couples TRBV6-6 to TRBJ2-4; 9 nucleotides line up with TRBD1. The origin of this receptor is a man aged 55 to 70 with urothelial cancer. The sequencing here drew on PBMCs, taken around atezolizumab (anti-PD-L1) treatment. The CDR3: CASSSSGQGGSIQYF. The DNA of the CDR3 is TGTGCCAGCAGTTCCTCGGGACAGGGCGGAAGCATTCAGTACTTC.